This T cell receptor beta chain was retrieved from a study of blood T cell repertoires in COVID-19. On the study more broadly: Donors in the United States, Italy and Spain gave samples during acute or convalescent COVID-19. The analysed material was cDNA or gDNA that came from T cells, B-cell-depleted T cells, or PBMCs.

Under the authors' procedure: Estimation of nucleated cell counts relied on the amplification of reference gene primers. Sequencing was performed with immunoSEQ multiplex PCR; in TCRdb, only in-frame clones are kept and a portion is missing. V and J calls and clone size follow that table, whereas D and trimming were derived from the DNA. This sample has 100,000 to 120,000 clones, with 65% to 90% found just once. The CDR3 has 15 residues. Germline CDR1 and CDR2: LGHDT and YNNKEL (reference sequence). V dropped 4 bases and J dropped 5; count of bases not matched to a gene: 3. Sequencing was carried out using peripheral blood. V is TRBV3-1 (or the pseudogene TRBV3-2) and J is TRBJ2-5; 14 nucleotides align to TRBD2. This clonotype was sampled from a woman in her sixties or seventies with acute or convalescent COVID-19. CDR3 sequence reads: CASSRTSGGRETQYF. As DNA, the CDR3 is TGTGCCAGCAGCCGGACTAGCGGGGGGAGGGAGACCCAGTACTTC.